This entry lists 5 T cell receptor beta chains sequenced from one sample in a study of CD8 T cells in ankylosing spondylitis. TCRdb redid the calling of the 5' RACE reads with MiXCR, one entry per CDR3 protein. The sample has some 800,000 distinct CDR3 sequences; approximately 12% are singletons. Overall study findings and caveats: What appeared characteristic of ankylosing spondylitis blood was a TCR beta motif of eight highly homologous variants.

Their recognized antigens are unknown. The sample taken for sequencing was blood, either unsorted or a sorted T cell fraction (not recorded which). Every receptor here comes from a male donor with ankylosing spondylitis.

At least ten counts were recorded for this clonotype. CDR3 region: CASSVQGYGYTF. CDR3 DNA sequence: TGTGCCAGCAGTGTACAGGGCTATGGCTACACCTTC. The V and J genes are TRBV7-2 and TRBJ1-2, with D possibly TRBD1 on 6 matching bases. Between the trimmed V and J ends, which lost 6 bases and 4 bases, there was a span of 9 bases. CDR3 length equals 12 residues. CDR1 SGHTA and CDR2 FQGNSA come from the germline V gene.

This rearrangement joins TRBV28 to TRBJ2-1; D call uncertain. V lost 4 bases, J lost 7 bases, and 17 bases lay in between. From germline, CDR1 is MDHEN and CDR2 SYDVKM. The CDR3 is 15 amino acids. The CDR3 DNA reads as TGTGCCAGCAGTTCCCCCGACTGGGCTCGTAATGAGCAGTTCTTC. This gives the protein CASSSPDWARNEQFF.

This clonotype was detected ten times or more. The gene calls are TRBV7-9 and TRBJ1-2; tentative D call: TRBD1 (5 bases). There are 15 residues in the CDR3. V lost 5 bases to trimming and J lost 0 bases, with 13 bases between them. Looked up from germline, CDR1 is SEHNR and CDR2 is FQNEAQ (reference sequence). The CDR3 is CASSIGTAANYGYTF. CDR3 DNA: TGTGCCAGCAGCATTGGGACCGCCGCTAACTATGGCTACACCTTC.

This clonotype was counted ten times or more. V and J are TRBV5-1 and TRBJ2-7, with TRBD2 matching over 7 bases. The ends lost 3 bases at V and 4 bases at J; junction bases unmatched: 4. Germline V gives CDR1 SGHRS, CDR2 YFSETQ. There are 13 residues in the CDR3. This CDR3 reads CASSWTGGYEQYF. The CDR3 bases are TGCGCCAGCAGCTGGACGGGGGGATACGAGCAGTACTTC.

This clonotype was counted only a few times. The rearrangement joins TRBV20-1 to TRBJ2-6; D unclear. This CDR3 contains 13 residues. The V gene's germline CDR1 is DFQATT and CDR2 SNEGSKA (reference sequence). CDR3 in DNA: TGCAGCGCCAAAAGATCTGGGGCCAACGTCCTGACTTTC. Its protein is CSAKRSGANVLTF.